The 18 T cell receptor beta chains below all came from one sample that was sequenced in a study of blood T cell repertoires in COVID-19. The protocol was immunoSEQ multiplex PCR, while the TCRdb copy is restricted to in-frame clones and leaves out a portion. The sample consists of hundreds of thousands of clones, 84% of them appearing once. The sample comprised peripheral blood. These TCRs come from a woman of 80 years or more with active or convalescent COVID-19.

The sample holds one count of this clone. CDR3 in amino acids: CASSQTLGASGNIQYF. The CDR3 DNA follows: TGTGCCAGCAGCCAGACCCTAGGGGCTAGCGGAAACATTCAGTACTTC. The chain carries TRBV4-2 and TRBJ2-4; 7 nucleotides agree with TRBD2. V dropped 3 bases and J dropped 6; count of bases not matched to a gene: 11. The CDR3 runs 16 residues. Germline values: CDR1 LGHNA, CDR2 YNFKEQ.

V gene TRBV30 combines with J gene TRBJ1-4; no reliable D call. The V gene lost 1 base and the J gene lost 4 bases, with 13 bases spanning the gap. The CDR3 is 15 amino acids. CDR1 is GTSNPN, CDR2 SVGIG, per germline (reference sequence). This CDR3 reads CAWSESGRGNEKLFF. CDR3 coding DNA: TGTGCCTGGAGTGAGAGCGGGCGCGGTAATGAAAAACTGTTTTTT.

In its sample, this clone was seen a few times. This rearrangement joins TRBV27 to TRBJ2-7; TRBD1 aligns across 9 bases. J lost 3 bases, V lost 3 bases, and 3 bases had no gene match. Per germline, CDR1 MNHEY and CDR2 SMNVEV (reference sequence). The CDR3 contains 14 residues. The CDR3 DNA reads as TGTGCCAGCAGTTTGGGACAGGGACTCTACGAGCAGTACTTC. Translation: CASSLGQGLYEQYF.

This clone has only one observation. The genes are TRBV21-1 and TRBJ2-7; the DNA was not compared with TRBD2, the D call given in the table. TRBV21-1 is recorded as a pseudogene. The CDR3 is 15 amino acids. The CDR3 loop reads CASSELAESSYEQYF. CDR3 sequence (DNA): TGTGCCAGCAGCGAACTAGCGGAAAGCTCCTACGAGCAGTACTTC.

This clone was observed a single time. The rearrangement joins TRBV18 to TRBJ1-1; D gene unclear. There are 16 residues in the CDR3. Trimming pared 3 bases from V and 1 base from J, leaving 15 bases between. The germline gives CDR1 KGHSH, CDR2 LQKENI. The CDR3 DNA reads TGTGCCAGCTCACCTCCCCGGGGAGGAACGAACACTGAAGCTTTCTTT. As protein: CASSPPRGGTNTEAFF.

The genes are TRBV9 and TRBJ2-1; TRBD2 matches 9 bases. Trimming took 2 bases from V and 3 from J; bases not matched to a gene: 6. This CDR3 comprises 16 residues. The V gene's germline CDR1 is SGDLS and CDR2 YYNGEE. The CDR3 region has the DNA TGTGCCAGCAGCGTCAGGCTAGCGGGAAACTACAATGAGCAGTTCTTC. Translation: CASSVRLAGNYNEQFF.

This chain joins TRBV4-3 and TRBJ2-7, with no clear D. This CDR3 contains 13 residues. With 1 base removed from V and 3 bases from J, the gap between germline ends came to 7 bases. The germline CDR1 and CDR2 sequences are LGHNA and YSLEER. The CDR3 DNA is TGCGCCAGCAGCCAAGGGCTGCACTACGAGCAGTACTTC. Its protein product is CASSQGLHYEQYF.

This sequence joins TRBV15 and TRBJ2-2; 7 bases fit TRBD1. The CDR3 loop spans 17 amino acids. Trimming at V came to 1 base and at J to 0 bases, leaving 5 bases not matched to a gene. Germline V CDR1 and CDR2: LNHNV, YYDKDF (reference sequence). The CDR3 coding sequence is TGTGCCACCAGCAGAGGGATACAGGGGACGAACACCGGGGAGCTGTTTTTT. Translated, it gives CATSRGIQGTNTGELFF.

The chain links TRBV2 to TRBJ2-5, with D possibly being TRBD2 (6 bases). Germline V gene sequence: CDR1 SNHLY, CDR2 FYNNEI. Trimming took 3 bases from V and 5 from J, leaving 10 bases between them. The CDR3 loop spans 13 amino acids. The CDR3 sequence is CASSDGGSETQYF. The CDR3 nucleotides read TGTGCCAGCAGTGACGGGGGATCTGAGACCCAGTACTTC.

This chain links TRBV6-5 with TRBJ1-5; D is uncertain. There are 12 residues in the CDR3. V dropped 6 bases and J dropped 7 bases, with 10 bases sitting between them. Germline V gives CDR1 MNHEY, CDR2 SVGAGI. The CDR3 reads CASSPGNQPQHF. DNA of the CDR3: TGTGCCAGCAGCCCCGGGAACCAGCCCCAGCATTTT.

This clone was counted only a few times. V and J are TRBV7-2 and TRBJ1-5, with TRBD1 matching over 8 bases. The CDR3 consists of 15 residues. Germline V gives CDR1 SGHTA, CDR2 FQGNSA. V lost 5 bases and J lost 5; bases outside the gene matches: 8. This CDR3 reads CASSARAGGDQPQHF. CDR3 sequence (DNA): TGTGCCAGCAGCGCCAGGGCAGGGGGCGATCAGCCCCAGCATTTT.

The V call is TRBV28, the J call TRBJ2-7; TRBD2 agrees at 11 bases. The CDR3 is 20 amino acids. V lost 1 base to trimming and J lost 5 bases; unmatched junction nucleotides: 19. CDR1 is MDHEN, CDR2 SYDVKM, per germline. CDR3: CASSLFGLAGGPTPRHEQYF. CDR3 sequence (DNA): TGTGCCAGCAGTTTATTTGGGCTAGCGGGGGGCCCGACACCCCGCCACGAGCAGTACTTC.

This rearrangement joins TRBV6-2 or TRBV6-3 to TRBJ2-2; D is undetermined. This CDR3 has 11 amino acids. CDR1 and CDR2 from the germline V gene are MNHEY and SVGEGT. Trimming took 6 bases from V and 8 from J, leaving 7 bases between them. As DNA, the CDR3 is TGTGCCAGCAGATACCTAGGGGAGCTGTTTTTT. It specifies CASRYLGELFF.

The chain joins TRBV7-3 to TRBJ2-2, with 10 positions matching TRBD2. After removal of 5 bases from V and 6 bases from J, the junction contained 6 bases not matched to a gene. CDR1 SGHTA and CDR2 FQGTGA come from the germline V gene. The CDR3 is 15 amino acids. The CDR3 reads CASSITSGMAGELFF. The CDR3 region has the DNA TGTGCCAGCAGCATTACTAGCGGGATGGCCGGGGAGCTGTTTTTT.

The CDR3 region has the DNA TGTGCCAGCTATCGGACAGGGTCCACCGGGGAGCTGTTTTTT. It codes for CASYRTGSTGELFF. The V and J genes are TRBV2 and TRBJ2-2; the match to TRBD1 covers 8 bases. The CDR3 length is 14 residues. Per the germline V gene, CDR1 is SNHLY and CDR2 is FYNNEI. After removal of 8 bases from V and 4 bases from J, the junction contained 6 bases not matched to a gene.

The chain links TRBV3-1 (or the pseudogene TRBV3-2) to TRBJ2-1, with TRBD2 matching over 7 bases. CDR3 length: 16 amino acids. The ends lost 1 base at V and 4 bases at J; junction bases unmatched: 7. CDR1 and CDR2 (germline): LGHDT, YNNKEL (reference sequence). The CDR3 reads CASSQVTAGRYNEQFF. The CDR3 DNA sequence: TGTGCCAGCAGCCAAGTGACAGCGGGGCGGTACAATGAGCAGTTCTTC.

The rearrangement links TRBV29-1 to TRBJ2-2; 9 bases agree with TRBD2. Unmatched junction bases numbered 7, after V lost 7 bases and J lost 7 bases. This CDR3 comprises 13 residues. The germline V gene has CDR1 SQVTM and CDR2 ANQGSEA. The CDR3 is CSGETSGVGELFF. DNA for the CDR3: TGCAGCGGAGAGACTAGCGGAGTCGGGGAGCTGTTTTTT.

V and J are TRBV3-1 (or the pseudogene TRBV3-2) and TRBJ2-5; TRBD2 aligns across 11 bases. CDR1 and CDR2 from the germline V gene are LGHDT and YNNKEL (reference sequence). This CDR3 contains 18 residues. V trimming: 6 bases; J trimming: 0 bases; junction bases outside the gene matches: 12. DNA for the CDR3: TGTGCCAGCAGTCCCGGAACTAGCGGGGGTACGAACCAAGAGACCCAGTACTTC. This sequence encodes CASSPGTSGGTNQETQYF.